Given below is one T cell receptor beta chain in context. The antigen is unknown. These data originate in a study of T cell responses to AZD1222 COVID-19 vaccine. Study in general: Second-dose recipients at about 4 or about 12 weeks were treated as one pooled group.

Overall study results and limits: Spike-specific TCRs gained breadth and depth after people received two AZD1222 doses. Reportedly, nearly half the spike-specific TCRs target unmutated variant regions.

V was trimmed by 2 bases and J by 7 bases, leaving 17 bases between them. Looked up from germline, CDR1 is MNHNS and CDR2 is SASEGT. This CDR3 has 15 amino acids. Repertoires were generated with immunoSEQ multiplex PCR, while TCRdb's copy carries only in-frame clones and drops some. The repertoire holds about 120,000 clones, approximately 85% seen once, with 9% to 9.5% in the top ten. The rearrangement uses TRBV6-1 and TRBJ1-2; D perhaps matches TRBD1 (6 bases). The clonotype originates from an adult in good health. Here the sequenced sample was peripheral blood, taken on day 0 of AZD1222 vaccination. CDR3 protein: CASSETVGGLSGYTF. The CDR3, as DNA: TGTGCCAGCAGTGAAACAGTCGGGGGGCTCAGTGGCTACACCTTC.